This TCR beta chain was captured by sequencing in a study of OX40 agonist ivuxolimab in advanced cancers. On the study more broadly: Patients were treated with ivuxolimab, an agonistic anti-OX40 (CD134) antibody. Of mixed ages from about 23 to 85 and averaging roughly 66 years, the group was around 78% male. Study-wide results and caveats: The work left the antigen specificity of expanded peripheral T cells undetermined.

Note on this clone: Its antigen is as yet unknown.

The germline V gene has CDR1 MNHNS and CDR2 SASEGT. Trimming removed 0 bases at V and 8 bases at J, with 11 bases between. This CDR3 has 14 amino acids. The data were produced by immunoSEQ multiplex PCR, yet TCRdb's version contains in-frame clones alone and is incomplete. The table has about 99,000 clones, roughly 90% seen once. The sample in question was CD4+ or CD8+ T cells sorted from blood, obtained in a trial of the OX40 agonist ivuxolimab. The sequence was collected from an adult with an advanced solid tumor such as melanoma, head and neck, liver or kidney cancer. V gene TRBV6-1 combines with J gene TRBJ1-3; D remains ambiguous. CDR3 sequence reads: CASSEAQSSYTIYF. In DNA, the CDR3 is TGTGCCAGCAGTGAAGCGCAGTCATCATACACCATATATTTT.